The present T cell receptor (beta chain) was sequenced within a study of T cells in Graves' hyperthyroidism and ophthalmopathy. General study results and limits: Within blood appeared most thyroid clonotypes that had expanded above 0.001.

CDR1 is SGHDT and CDR2 is YYEEEE in the germline V gene. This CDR3 spans 15 amino acids. The ends lost 5 bases at V and 6 bases at J; junction bases unmatched: 8. Pregnant or lactating patients were excluded, as were those with uncontrolled infection or other autoimmune disease. An approximately 10 ml volume of fresh peripheral blood provided the PBMCs. From RNA transcripts, TCR beta CDR3 regions were amplified. TCR CDR3 underwent first-round RT-PCR with the HTBI primer set. TCRdb used MiXCR to reprocess the multiplex PCR reads, holding one entry per CDR3 protein. The sample has fewer than 200,000 distinct CDR3 sequences; roughly 9.4% are singletons. Turning to this clonotype: Its antigen is not identified.

The rearrangement uses TRBV5-6 and TRBJ2-3; TRBD2 matches 11 bases. This clonotype originated in a woman between 18 and 29 years old with Graves' hyperthyroidism that later progressed to Graves' ophthalmopathy. The sequencing sample was made of blood. The CDR3 DNA reads as TGTGCCAGCAGGGAACTAGCGGGAGTTTTGGATACGCAGTATTTT. Protein sequence: CASRELAGVLDTQYF. The full variable domain, in which reference TRBV5-6 and TRBJ2-3 provide the parts outside the CDR3, is DAGVTQSPTHLIKTRGQQVTLRCSPKSGHDTVSWYQQALGQGPQFIFQYYEEEERQRGNFPDRFSGHQFPNYSSELNVNALLLGDSALYLCASRELAGVLDTQYFGPGTRLTVL.